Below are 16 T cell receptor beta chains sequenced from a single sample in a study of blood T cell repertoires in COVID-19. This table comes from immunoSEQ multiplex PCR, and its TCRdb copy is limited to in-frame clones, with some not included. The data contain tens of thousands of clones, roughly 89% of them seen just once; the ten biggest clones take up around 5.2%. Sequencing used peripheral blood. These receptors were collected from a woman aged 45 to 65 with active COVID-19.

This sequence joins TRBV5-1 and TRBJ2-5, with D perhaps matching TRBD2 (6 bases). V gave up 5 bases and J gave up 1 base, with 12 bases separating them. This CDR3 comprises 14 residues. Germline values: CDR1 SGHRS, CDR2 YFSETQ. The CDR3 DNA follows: TGCGCCAGCAGGCGGGACGGGGCCCAAGAGACCCAGTACTTC. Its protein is CASRRDGAQETQYF.

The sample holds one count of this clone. In nucleotides, the CDR3 is TGTGCCAGCAGCCCGGGACTAGCGGGAGTTCTTGCAGATACGCAGTATTTT. Amino acids: CASSPGLAGVLADTQYF. The V gene is TRBV7-7, the J gene TRBJ2-3; 14 bases line up with TRBD2. Germline assignment: CDR1 SSHAT and CDR2 FNYEAQ (reference sequence). J lost 4 bases, V lost 5 bases, and 8 bases had no gene match. The CDR3 totals 17 residues.

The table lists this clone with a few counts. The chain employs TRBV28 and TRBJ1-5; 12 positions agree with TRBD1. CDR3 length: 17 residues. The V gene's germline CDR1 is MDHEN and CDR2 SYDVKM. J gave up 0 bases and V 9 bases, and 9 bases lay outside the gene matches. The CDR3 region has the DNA TGTGCCAGTCAACCGGGACAGGGGGCGAATAGCAATCAGCCCCAGCATTTT. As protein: CASQPGQGANSNQPQHF.

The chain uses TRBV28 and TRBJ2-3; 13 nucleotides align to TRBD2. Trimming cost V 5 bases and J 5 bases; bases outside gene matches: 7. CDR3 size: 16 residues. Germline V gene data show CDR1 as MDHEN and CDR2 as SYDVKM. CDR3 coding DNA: TGTGCCAGCAGTCCCGGGACTAGCGGGATAGGAGATACGCAGTATTTT. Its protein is CASSPGTSGIGDTQYF.

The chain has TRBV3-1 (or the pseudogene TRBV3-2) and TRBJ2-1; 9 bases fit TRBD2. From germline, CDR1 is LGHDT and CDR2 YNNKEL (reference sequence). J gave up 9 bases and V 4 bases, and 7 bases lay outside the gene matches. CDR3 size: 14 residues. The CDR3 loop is CASSPSGINSEQFF. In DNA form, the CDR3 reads TGTGCCAGCAGCCCTAGCGGGATTAACAGTGAGCAGTTCTTC.

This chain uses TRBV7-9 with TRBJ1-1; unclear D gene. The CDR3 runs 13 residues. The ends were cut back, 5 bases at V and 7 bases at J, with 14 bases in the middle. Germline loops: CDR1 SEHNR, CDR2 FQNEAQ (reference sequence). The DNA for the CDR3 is TGTGCCAGCAGCGCCCGCGCGATTAATGAAGCTTTCTTT. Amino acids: CASSARAINEAFF. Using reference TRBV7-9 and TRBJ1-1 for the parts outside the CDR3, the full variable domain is DTGVSQNPRHKITKRGQNVTFRCDPISEHNRLYWYRQTLGQGPEFLTYFQNEAQLEKSRLLSDRFSAERPKGSFSTLEIQRTEQGDSAMYLCASSARAINEAFFGQGTRLTVV.

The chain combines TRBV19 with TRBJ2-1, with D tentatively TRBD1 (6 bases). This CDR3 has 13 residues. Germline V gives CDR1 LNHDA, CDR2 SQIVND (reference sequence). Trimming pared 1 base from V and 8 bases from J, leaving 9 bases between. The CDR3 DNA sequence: TGTGCCAGTAGTATAGTATCAGGGGATGAGCAGTTCTTC. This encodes CASSIVSGDEQFF.

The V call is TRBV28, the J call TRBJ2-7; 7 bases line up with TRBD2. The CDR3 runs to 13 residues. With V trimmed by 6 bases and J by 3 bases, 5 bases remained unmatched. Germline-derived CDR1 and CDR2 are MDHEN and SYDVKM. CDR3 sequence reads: CASSPAGVYEQYF. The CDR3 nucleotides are TGTGCCAGCAGCCCGGCGGGAGTCTACGAGCAGTACTTC.

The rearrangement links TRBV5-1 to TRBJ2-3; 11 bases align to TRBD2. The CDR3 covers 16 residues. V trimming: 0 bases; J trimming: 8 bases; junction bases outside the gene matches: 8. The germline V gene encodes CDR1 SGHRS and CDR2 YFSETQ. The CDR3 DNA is TGCGCCAGCAGCTTGGCGGCTAGCGGGAGGATGGCTACGCAGTATTTT. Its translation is CASSLAASGRMATQYF.

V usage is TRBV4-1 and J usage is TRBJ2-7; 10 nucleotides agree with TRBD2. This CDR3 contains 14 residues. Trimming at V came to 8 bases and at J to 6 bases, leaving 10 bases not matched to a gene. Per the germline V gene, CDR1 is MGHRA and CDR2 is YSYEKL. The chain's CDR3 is CASGSLAGEGEQYF. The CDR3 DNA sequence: TGCGCCAGCGGGAGCCTAGCGGGGGAAGGCGAGCAGTACTTC.

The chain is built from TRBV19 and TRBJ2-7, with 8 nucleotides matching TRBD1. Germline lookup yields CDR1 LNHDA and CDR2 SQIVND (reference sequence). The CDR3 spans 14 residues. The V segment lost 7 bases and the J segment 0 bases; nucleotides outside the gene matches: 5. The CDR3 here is CASKRGQGSYEQYF. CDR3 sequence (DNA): TGTGCCAGTAAACGAGGACAGGGCTCCTACGAGCAGTACTTC.

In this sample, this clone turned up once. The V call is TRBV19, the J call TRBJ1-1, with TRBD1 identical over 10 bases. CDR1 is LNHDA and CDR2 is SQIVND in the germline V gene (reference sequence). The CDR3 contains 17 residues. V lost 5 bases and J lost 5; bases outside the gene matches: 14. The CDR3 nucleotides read TGTGCCAGTAGTCGACAAAAAGACAGGGGGCGCCGGACTGAAGCTTTCTTT. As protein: CASSRQKDRGRRTEAFF.

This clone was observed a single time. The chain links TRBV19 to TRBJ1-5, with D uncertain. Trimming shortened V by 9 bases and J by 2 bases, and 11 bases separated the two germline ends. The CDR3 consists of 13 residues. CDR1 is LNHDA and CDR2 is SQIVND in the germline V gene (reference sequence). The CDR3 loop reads CARHEAGNQPQHF. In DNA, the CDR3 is TGTGCCAGACACGAGGCTGGCAATCAGCCCCAGCATTTT.

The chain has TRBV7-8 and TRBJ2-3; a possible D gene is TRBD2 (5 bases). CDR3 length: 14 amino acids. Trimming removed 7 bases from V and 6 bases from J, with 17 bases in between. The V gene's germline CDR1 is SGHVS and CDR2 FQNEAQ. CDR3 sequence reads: CASTDTRRVDTQYF. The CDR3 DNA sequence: TGTGCCAGCACTGATACTAGACGCGTTGATACGCAGTATTTT.

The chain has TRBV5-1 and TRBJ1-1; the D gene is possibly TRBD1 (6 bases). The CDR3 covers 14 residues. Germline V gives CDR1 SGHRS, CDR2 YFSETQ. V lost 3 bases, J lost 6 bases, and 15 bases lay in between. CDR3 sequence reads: CASSSFIGGAEAFF. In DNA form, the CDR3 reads TGCGCCAGCAGCTCCTTTATTGGGGGCGCTGAAGCTTTCTTT. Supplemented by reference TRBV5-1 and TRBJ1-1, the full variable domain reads KAGVTQTPRYLIKTRGQQVTLSCSPISGHRSVSWYQQTPGQGLQFLFEYFSETQRNKGNFPGRFSGRQFSNSRSEMNVSTLELGDSALYLCASSSFIGGAEAFFGQGTRLTVV.

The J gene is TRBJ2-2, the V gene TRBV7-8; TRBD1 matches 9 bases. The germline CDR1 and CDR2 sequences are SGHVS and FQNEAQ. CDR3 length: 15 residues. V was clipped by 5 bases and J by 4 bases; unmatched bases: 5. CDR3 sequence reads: CASSGNRGPTGELFF. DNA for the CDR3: TGTGCCAGCAGCGGTAACAGGGGGCCCACCGGGGAGCTGTTTTTT.